The rows below give T cell receptor beta chains drawn from one sample of a study of identical twins. TCRdb recomputed calls from the 5' RACE reads with MiXCR, one row per CDR3 protein. The sample has some 1,600,000 distinct CDR3 sequences; about 32% are singletons. Sequences were obtained from cord blood. These receptor sequences come from a newborn girl in good health. Both conserved end residues are part of each CDR3. Each record gives: J gene, V gene, CDR3 protein.

j_gene: TRBJ1-5
v_gene: TRBV5-1
CDR3aa: CASSLTGVGNQPQHF

j_gene: TRBJ2-5
v_gene: TRBV12-3/TRBV12-4
CDR3aa: CASRFSGDGTQYF

j_gene: TRBJ1-1
v_gene: TRBV7-9
CDR3aa: CASSLVTGTAQSWRTEAFF

j_gene: TRBJ1-1
v_gene: TRBV6-2/TRBV6-3
CDR3aa: CASSYSIRTAGLEAFF

j_gene: TRBJ2-7
v_gene: TRBV6-2/TRBV6-3
CDR3aa: CASSRRRLEVGEQYF

j_gene: TRBJ2-1
v_gene: TRBV20-1
CDR3aa: CSEGLAGANEQFF

j_gene: TRBJ1-2
v_gene: TRBV6-1
CDR3aa: CASSEFTGVWSYTF

j_gene: TRBJ2-5
v_gene: TRBV11-3
CDR3aa: CASSALVQETQYF

j_gene: TRBJ2-1
v_gene: TRBV7-9
CDR3aa: CASKAGGYNEQFF

j_gene: TRBJ2-5
v_gene: TRBV10-2
CDR3aa: CASSLNSHPRETQYF

j_gene: TRBJ1-1
v_gene: TRBV24-1
CDR3aa: CATSDSTGRNEAFF

j_gene: NA
v_gene: TRBV7-2
CDR3aa: CASSLVGTSGAYNEQYF

j_gene: TRBJ1-1
v_gene: TRBV3-1
CDR3aa: CASSPFAGLTEAFF

j_gene: TRBJ2-5
v_gene: TRBV2
CDR3aa: CASSKNRGETQYF

j_gene: NA
v_gene: TRBV5-1
CDR3aa: CASSPRDPSYNEQYF

j_gene: TRBJ2-1
v_gene: TRBV5-1
CDR3aa: CASSGRTSGSGEQFF

j_gene: TRBJ2-2
v_gene: TRBV4-2
CDR3aa: CASSQDAHLNTGELFF